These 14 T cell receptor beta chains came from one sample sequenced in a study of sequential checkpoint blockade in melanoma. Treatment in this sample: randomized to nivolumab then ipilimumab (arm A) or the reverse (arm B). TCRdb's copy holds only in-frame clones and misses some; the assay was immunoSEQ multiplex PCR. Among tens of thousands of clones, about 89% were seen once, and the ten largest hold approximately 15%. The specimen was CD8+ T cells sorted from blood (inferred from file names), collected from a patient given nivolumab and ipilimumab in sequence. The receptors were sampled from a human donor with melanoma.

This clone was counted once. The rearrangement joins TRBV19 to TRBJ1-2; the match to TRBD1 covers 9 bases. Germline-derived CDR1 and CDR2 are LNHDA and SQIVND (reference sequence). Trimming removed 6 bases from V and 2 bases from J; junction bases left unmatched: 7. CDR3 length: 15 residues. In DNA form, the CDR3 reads TGTGCCAGTAGCCCCTTACAGGGGGCGAACTATGGCTACACCTTC. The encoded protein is CASSPLQGANYGYTF.

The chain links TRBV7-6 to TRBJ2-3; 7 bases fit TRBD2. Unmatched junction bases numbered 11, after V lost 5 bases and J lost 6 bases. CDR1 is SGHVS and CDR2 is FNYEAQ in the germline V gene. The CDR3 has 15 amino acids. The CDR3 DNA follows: TGTGCCAGCAGCCCGCTCCTGGGACTAAGGGATACGCAGTATTTT. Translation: CASSPLLGLRDTQYF.

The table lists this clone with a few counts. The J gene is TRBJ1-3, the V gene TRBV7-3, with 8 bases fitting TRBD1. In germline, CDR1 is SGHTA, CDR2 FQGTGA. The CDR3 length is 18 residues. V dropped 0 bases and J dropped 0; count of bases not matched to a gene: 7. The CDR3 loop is CASSLTPGTGLSGNTIYF. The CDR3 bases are TGTGCCAGCAGCTTAACTCCCGGGACAGGACTCTCTGGAAACACCATATATTTT.

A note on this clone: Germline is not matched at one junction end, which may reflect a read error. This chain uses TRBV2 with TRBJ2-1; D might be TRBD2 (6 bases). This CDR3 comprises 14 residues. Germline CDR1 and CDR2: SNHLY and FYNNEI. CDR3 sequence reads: CVSTGRQRYNEQFF. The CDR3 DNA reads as TGTGTCAGCACCGGGAGACAGCGCTACAATGAGCAGTTCTTC.

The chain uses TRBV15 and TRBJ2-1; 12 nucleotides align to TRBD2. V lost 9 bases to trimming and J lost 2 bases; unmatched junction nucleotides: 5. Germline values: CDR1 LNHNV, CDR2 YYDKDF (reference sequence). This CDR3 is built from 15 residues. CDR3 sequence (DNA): TGTGCCACGGGACTAGCGGGCTTTACCTACAATGAGCAGTTCTTC. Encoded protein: CATGLAGFTYNEQFF. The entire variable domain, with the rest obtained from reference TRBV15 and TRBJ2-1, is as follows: DAMVIQNPRYQVTQFGKPVTLSCSQTLNHNVMYWYQQKSSQAPKLLFHYYDKDFNNEADTPDNFQSRRPNTSFCFLDIRSPGLGDTAMYLCATGLAGFTYNEQFFGPGTRLTVL.

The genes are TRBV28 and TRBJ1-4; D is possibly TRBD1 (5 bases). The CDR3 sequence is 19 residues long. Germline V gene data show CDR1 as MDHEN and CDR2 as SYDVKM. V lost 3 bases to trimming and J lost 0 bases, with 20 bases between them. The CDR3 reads CASSFREGTNRATNEKLFF. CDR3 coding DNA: TGTGCCAGCAGTTTTCGGGAGGGGACGAACCGTGCAACTAATGAAAAACTGTTTTTT. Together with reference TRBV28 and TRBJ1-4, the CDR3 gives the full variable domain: DVKVTQSSRYLVKRTGEKVFLECVQDMDHENMFWYRQDPGLGLRLIYFSYDVKMKEKGDIPEGYSVSREKKERFSLILESASTNQTSMYLCASSFREGTNRATNEKLFFGSGTQLSVL.

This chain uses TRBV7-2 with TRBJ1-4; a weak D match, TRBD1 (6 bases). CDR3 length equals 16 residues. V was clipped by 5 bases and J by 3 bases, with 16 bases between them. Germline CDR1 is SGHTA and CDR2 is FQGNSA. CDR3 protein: CASSKAPGQPNEKLFF. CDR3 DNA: TGTGCCAGCAGCAAAGCACCGGGACAACCTAATGAAAAACTGTTTTTT.

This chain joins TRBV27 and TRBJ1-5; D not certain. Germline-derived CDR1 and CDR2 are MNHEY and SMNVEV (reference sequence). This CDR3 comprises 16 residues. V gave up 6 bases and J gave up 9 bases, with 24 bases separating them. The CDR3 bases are TGTGCCAGCAGCTTAACTGGACCCCCGGGAGTGTGGCCCCAGCATTTT. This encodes CASSLTGPPGVWPQHF.

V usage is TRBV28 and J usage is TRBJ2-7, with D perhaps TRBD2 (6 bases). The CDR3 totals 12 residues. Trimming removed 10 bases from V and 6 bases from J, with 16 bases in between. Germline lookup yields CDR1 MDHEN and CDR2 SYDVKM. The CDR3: CATTRGDFEQYF. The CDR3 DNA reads TGTGCCACCACACGAGGGGACTTCGAGCAGTACTTC.

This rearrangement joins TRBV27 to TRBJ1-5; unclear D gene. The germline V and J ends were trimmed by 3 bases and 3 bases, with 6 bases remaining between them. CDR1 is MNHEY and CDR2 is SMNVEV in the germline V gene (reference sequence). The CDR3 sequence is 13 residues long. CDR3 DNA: TGTGCCAGCAGTTTCTACCCCAATCAGCCCCAGCATTTT. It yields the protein CASSFYPNQPQHF.

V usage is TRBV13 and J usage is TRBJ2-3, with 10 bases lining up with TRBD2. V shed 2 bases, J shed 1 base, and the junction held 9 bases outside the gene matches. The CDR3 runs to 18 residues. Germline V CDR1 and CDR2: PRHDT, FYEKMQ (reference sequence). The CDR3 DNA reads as TGTGCCAGCAGCTTATCTAGCGGGGGACCCACAGGCACAGATACGCAGTATTTT. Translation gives CASSLSSGGPTGTDTQYF.

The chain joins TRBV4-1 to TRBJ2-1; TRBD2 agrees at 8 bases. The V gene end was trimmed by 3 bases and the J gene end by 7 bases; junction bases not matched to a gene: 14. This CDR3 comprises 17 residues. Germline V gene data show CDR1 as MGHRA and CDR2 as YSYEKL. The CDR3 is CASSHPLGTRAANEQFF. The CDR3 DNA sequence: TGCGCCAGCAGCCACCCACTCGGGACTAGGGCAGCTAATGAGCAGTTCTTC.

The CDR3 DNA follows: TGTGCCAGCAGTGATGAGACTAGCGGGACGAGCTCCTACAATGAGCAGTTCTTC. Its translation: CASSDETSGTSSYNEQFF. The rearrangement uses TRBV6-4 and TRBJ2-1, with 11 bases identical to TRBD2. The V segment lost 3 bases and the J segment 0 bases; nucleotides outside the gene matches: 7. The CDR3 is 18 amino acids. The germline CDR1 and CDR2 sequences are MRHNA and SNTAGT.

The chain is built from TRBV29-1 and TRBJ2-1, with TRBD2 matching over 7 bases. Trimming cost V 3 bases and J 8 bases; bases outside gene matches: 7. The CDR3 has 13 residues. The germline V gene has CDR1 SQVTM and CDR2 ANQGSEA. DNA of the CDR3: TGCAGCGTTGAGGGGACTACCTTCGATGAGCAGTTCTTC. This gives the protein CSVEGTTFDEQFF.